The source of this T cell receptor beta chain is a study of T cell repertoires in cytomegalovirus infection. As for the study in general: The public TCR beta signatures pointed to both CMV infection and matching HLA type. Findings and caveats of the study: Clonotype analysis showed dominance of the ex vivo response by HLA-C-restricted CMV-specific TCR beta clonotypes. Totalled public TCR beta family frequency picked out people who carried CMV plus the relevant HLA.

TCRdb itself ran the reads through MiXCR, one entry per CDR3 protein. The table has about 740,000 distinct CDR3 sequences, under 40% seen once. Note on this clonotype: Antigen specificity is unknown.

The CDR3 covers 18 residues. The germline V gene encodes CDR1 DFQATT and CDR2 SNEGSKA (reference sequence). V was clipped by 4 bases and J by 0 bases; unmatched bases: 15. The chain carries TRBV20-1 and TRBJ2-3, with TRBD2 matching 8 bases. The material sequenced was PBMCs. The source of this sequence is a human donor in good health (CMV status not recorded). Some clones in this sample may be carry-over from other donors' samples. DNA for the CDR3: TGCAGTGCTACCCTCGGGAGCGGGAGCACTTCTAGCACAGATACGCAGTATTTT. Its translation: CSATLGSGSTSSTDTQYF.